This TCR beta chain was sequenced for a study of blood T cell repertoires in COVID-19 (dated by TCRdb to about 2020). Regarding the research as a whole: The collaborator samples originated in the United States, Italy and Spain and spanned the acute and convalescent phases of COVID-19. The prospective study material was composed of cDNA or gDNA derived from T cells, B-cell-depleted T cells, or PBMCs. The dataset comprised deeply sampled blood TCRbeta repertoires from subjects exposed to, actively infected with, or recovered from COVID-19. The repertoires were made available in a free public database intended to serve as a resource for research on the immune response to SARS-CoV-2. Samples came from the ongoing ImmuneRACE study (first 160 participants) plus 1,254 subjects from 6 global collaborators. A de-identified subject ID, COVID-19 status, age in years and sex were almost always included in the sample metadata. Where available, HLA class I and class II types were obtained from metadata supplied by the sample provider rather than from assay-based typing.

This clone was found a few times. It has no known antigen specificity. Base qualities are not at hand, and no much larger clone is one base apart. Inclusive of the bounding cysteine and phenylalanine, the CDR3 is 14 residues long. Only the CDR3 part of the read is kept: 42 bases, read in frame from the first base. From a lookup of the germline V gene (reference sequence), CDR1 and CDR2 are LNHDA and SQIVND. Between the V and J ends, shortened by 4 bases and 0 bases respectively, the junction contains 7 bases. Collaborating institutions collected whole blood in K2EDTA tubes following their own protocols. Collaborator samples were shipped for TCRbeta analysis as frozen whole blood, isolated PBMCs, or DNA extracted from either sample type. Results and caveats for the whole study, not just this receptor: The quantity of clinical and demographic metadata differed by source and by participant and was supplied without curation.

TCRbeta CDR3 regions were amplified from genomic DNA using the immunoSEQ Assay, a bias-controlled multiplex PCR. For the original study's pipeline: The number of nucleated cells in each sample was estimated by amplification of reference gene primers within the assay. Sequence reads were collapsed and filtered to measure the absolute abundance of every unique TCRbeta CDR3 rearrangement. For each sample, productive Simpson clonality was calculated as the square root of Simpson's diversity index over productive rearrangements. The immuneACCESS repertoire file appears here via TCRdb, limited to in-frame rearrangements. These files lack a portion of the clones; in checked studies, under half of the deficit traces to unresolved V genes, and the cause of the others is not known. Clone size and V and J calls were adopted from that table, with D and trimming inferred from the DNA. Counted in this sample were about 35,000 clones; roughly three quarters of them appeared once. The ten largest clones capture 16% of the sample.

The receptor's source is a human donor in a cohort sampled during active COVID-19. Recombination linked TRBV19 to TRBJ1-5, and the D gene may be TRBD1, 6 bases matching. Sequencing was done on a sample of peripheral blood. The CDR3 is CASSTDSSNQPQHF. The DNA reads TGTGCCAGTAGTACGGACAGTAGCAATCAGCCCCAGCATTTT.